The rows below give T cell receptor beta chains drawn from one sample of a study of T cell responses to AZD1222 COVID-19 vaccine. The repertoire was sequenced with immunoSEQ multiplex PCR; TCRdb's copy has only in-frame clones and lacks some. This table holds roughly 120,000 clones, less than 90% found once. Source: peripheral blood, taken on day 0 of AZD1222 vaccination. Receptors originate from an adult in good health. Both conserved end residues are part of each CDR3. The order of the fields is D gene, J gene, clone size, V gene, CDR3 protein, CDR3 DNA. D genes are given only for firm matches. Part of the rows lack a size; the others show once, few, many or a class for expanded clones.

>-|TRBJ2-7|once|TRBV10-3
CAISSGGETWGTYEQYF
TGTGCCATCAGTAGCGGAGGGGAAACTTGGGGAACCTACGAGCAGTACTTC
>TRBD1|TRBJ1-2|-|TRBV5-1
CASSQEGQGAHTF
TGCGCCAGCAGCCAGGAGGGACAGGGGGCTCACACCTTC
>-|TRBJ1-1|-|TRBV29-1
CSVNGEGRGNTEAFF
TGCAGCGTTAATGGGGAGGGACGGGGGAACACTGAAGCTTTCTTT
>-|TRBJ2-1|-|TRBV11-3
CASSPRGSNTHNEQFF
TGTGCCAGCAGCCCTCGCGGCTCCAACACGCACAATGAGCAGTTCTTC
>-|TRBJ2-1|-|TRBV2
CASSAGLRNEQFF
TGTGCCAGCAGTGCAGGGCTTCGGAATGAGCAGTTCTTC
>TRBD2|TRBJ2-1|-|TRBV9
CASSVGERGYGEQFF
TGTGCCAGCAGCGTTGGTGAGCGGGGGTACGGTGAGCAGTTCTTC
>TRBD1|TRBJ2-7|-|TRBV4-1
CASSHPGQVYEQYF
TGCGCCAGCAGCCACCCGGGACAGGTCTACGAGCAGTACTTC
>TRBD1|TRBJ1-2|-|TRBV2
CASALNSGTGFGYTF
TGTGCCAGCGCCTTAAATTCCGGGACAGGTTTTGGCTACACCTTC
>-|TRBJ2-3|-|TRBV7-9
CASRRVTDTQYF
TGTGCCAGCAGGAGGGTCACAGATACGCAGTATTTT
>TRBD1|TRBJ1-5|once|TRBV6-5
CASRRTGNQPQHF
TGTGCCAGCAGACGGACAGGAAATCAGCCCCAGCATTTT
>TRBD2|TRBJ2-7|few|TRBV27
CASSLSSGSGEQYF
TGTGCCAGCAGTTTATCCAGCGGGAGCGGCGAGCAGTACTTC
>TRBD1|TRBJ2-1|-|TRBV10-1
CASSPHGQGAYNEQFF
TGCGCCAGCAGTCCGCACGGACAGGGGGCCTACAATGAGCAGTTCTTC
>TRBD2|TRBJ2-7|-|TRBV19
CASSIALAGAYEQYF
TGTGCCAGTAGTATAGCCCTAGCGGGGGCCTACGAGCAGTACTTC
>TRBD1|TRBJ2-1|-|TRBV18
CASLPGQADEQFF
TGTGCCAGCTTACCGGGACAGGCGGATGAGCAGTTCTTC
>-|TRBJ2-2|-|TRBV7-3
CASSLMAAASTGELFF
TGTGCCAGCAGCTTAATGGCGGCCGCAAGTACCGGGGAGCTGTTTTTT
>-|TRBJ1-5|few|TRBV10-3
CAIKSGDYSNQPQHF
TGTGCCATCAAGTCGGGGGACTATAGCAATCAGCCCCAGCATTTT
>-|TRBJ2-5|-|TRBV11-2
CASSLAGTRETQYF
TGTGCCAGCAGCTTAGCGGGGACTCGAGAGACCCAGTACTTC
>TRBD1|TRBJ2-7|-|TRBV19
CASSRQGSYEQYF
TGTGCCAGTTCCCGACAGGGCTCCTACGAGCAGTACTTC
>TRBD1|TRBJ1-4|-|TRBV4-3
CASSQDPGTGAEKLFF
TGCGCCAGCAGCCAAGACCCCGGGACAGGGGCTGAAAAACTGTTTTTT
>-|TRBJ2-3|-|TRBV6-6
CASSYQGTDTDTQYF
TGTGCCAGCAGTTACCAGGGGACGGACACAGATACGCAGTATTTT
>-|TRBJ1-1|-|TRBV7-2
CASSFSRAHSEAFF
TGTGCCAGCAGCTTTAGCAGGGCCCATTCTGAAGCTTTCTTT
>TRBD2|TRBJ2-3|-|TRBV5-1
CASSLRGSGSTTDTQYF
TGCGCCAGCAGCCTGCGAGGTAGCGGGAGTACCACAGATACGCAGTATTTT
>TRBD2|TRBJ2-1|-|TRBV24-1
CATPGRTSGLSCYNEQFF
TGTGCCACCCCGGGGAGGACTAGCGGGCTTTCCTGCTACAATGAGCAGTTCTTC
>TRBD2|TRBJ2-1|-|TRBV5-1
CASSFVRDPGLAHEQFF
TGCGCCAGCAGCTTTGTGAGGGACCCGGGACTAGCGCATGAGCAGTTCTTC
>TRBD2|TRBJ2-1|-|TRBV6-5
CASRLAGESNEQFF
TGTGCCAGCAGGTTAGCGGGAGAGAGCAATGAGCAGTTCTTC
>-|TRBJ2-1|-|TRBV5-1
CASSLVAGSSYNEQFF
TGCGCCAGCAGCTTGGTTGCGGGGAGCTCCTACAATGAGCAGTTCTTC
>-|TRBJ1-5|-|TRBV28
CASSFDSVVAYSNQPQHF
TGTGCCAGCAGTTTCGATTCAGTGGTGGCATATAGCAATCAGCCCCAGCATTTT
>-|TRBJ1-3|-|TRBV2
CASSVALHSGNTIYF
TGTGCCAGCAGTGTAGCTCTGCATTCTGGAAACACCATATATTTT
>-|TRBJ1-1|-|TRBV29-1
CSAPMGAEAFF
TGCAGCGCTCCGATGGGAGCTGAAGCTTTCTTT
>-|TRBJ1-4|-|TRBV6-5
CASSYIPGAYGEKLFF
TGTGCCAGCAGTTACATTCCAGGGGCTTATGGTGAAAAACTGTTTTTT
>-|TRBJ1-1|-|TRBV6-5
CASSPSQGLEAFF
TGTGCCAGCAGTCCGAGCCAGGGGCTTGAAGCTTTCTTT